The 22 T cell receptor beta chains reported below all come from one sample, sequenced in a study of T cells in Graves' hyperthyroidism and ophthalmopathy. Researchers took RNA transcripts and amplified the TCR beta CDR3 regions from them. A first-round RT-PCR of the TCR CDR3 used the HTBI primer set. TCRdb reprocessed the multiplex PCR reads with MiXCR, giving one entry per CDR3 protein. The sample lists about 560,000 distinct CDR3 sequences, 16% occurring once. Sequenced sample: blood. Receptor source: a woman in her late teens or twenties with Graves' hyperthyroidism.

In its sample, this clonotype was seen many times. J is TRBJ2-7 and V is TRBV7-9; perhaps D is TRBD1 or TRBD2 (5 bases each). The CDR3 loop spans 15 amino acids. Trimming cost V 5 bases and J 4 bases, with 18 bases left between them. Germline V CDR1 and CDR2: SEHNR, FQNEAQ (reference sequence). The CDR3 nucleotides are TGTGCCAGCAGCCCCCCACCGGGGACCGCATACGAGCAGTACTTC. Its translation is CASSPPPGTAYEQYF.

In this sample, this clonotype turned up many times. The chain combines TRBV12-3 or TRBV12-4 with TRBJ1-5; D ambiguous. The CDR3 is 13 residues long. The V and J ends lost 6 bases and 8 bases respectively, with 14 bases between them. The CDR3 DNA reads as TGTGCCAGCAGGCCTGGACGGGTTGAGCCCCAGCATTTT. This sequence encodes CASRPGRVEPQHF.

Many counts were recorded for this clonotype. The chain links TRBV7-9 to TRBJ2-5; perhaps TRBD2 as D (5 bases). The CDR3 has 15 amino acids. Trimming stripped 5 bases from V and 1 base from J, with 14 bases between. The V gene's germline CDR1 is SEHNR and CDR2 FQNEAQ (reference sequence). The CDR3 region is CASSASQPLQETQYF. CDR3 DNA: TGTGCCAGCAGCGCTAGCCAGCCTCTCCAAGAGACCCAGTACTTC.

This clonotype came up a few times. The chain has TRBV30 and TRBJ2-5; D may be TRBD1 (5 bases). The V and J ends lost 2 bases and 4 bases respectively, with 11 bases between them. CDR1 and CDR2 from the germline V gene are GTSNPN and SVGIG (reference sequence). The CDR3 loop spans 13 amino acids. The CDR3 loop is CAWSPKGPETQYF. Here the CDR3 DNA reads TGTGCCTGGAGTCCCAAGGGGCCAGAGACCCAGTACTTC.

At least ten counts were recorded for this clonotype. The CDR3 spells CASSLRYSYEQYF. The CDR3 region has the DNA TGTGCCAGCAGCTTACGATACAGTTACGAGCAGTACTTC. The V gene is TRBV7-2, the J gene TRBJ2-7; D gene ambiguous. Trimming shortened V by 2 bases and J by 4 bases, and 9 bases separated the two germline ends. This CDR3 is built from 13 residues. CDR1 is SGHTA, CDR2 FQGNSA, per germline.

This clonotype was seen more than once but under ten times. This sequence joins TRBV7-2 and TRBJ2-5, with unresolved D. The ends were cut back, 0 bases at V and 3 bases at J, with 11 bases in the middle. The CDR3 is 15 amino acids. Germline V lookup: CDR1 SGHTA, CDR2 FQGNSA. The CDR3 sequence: CASSLAPRNKETQYF. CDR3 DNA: TGTGCCAGCAGCTTAGCACCAAGGAACAAAGAGACCCAGTACTTC.

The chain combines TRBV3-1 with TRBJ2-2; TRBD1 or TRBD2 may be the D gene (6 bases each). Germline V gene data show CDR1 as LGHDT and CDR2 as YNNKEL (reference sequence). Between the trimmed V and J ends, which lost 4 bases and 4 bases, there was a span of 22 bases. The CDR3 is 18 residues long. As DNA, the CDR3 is TGTGCCAGCAGCCGCAGGGTGATTGGGGGGCCCTTCACCGGGGAGCTGTTTTTT. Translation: CASSRRVIGGPFTGELFF.

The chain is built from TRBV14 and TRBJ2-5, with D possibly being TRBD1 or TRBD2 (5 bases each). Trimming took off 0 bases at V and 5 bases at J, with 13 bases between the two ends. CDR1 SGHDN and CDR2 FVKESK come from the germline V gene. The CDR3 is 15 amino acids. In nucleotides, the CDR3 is TGTGCCAGCAGCCAAGATCAAGGGACCGGCGAGACCCAGTACTTC. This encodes CASSQDQGTGETQYF.

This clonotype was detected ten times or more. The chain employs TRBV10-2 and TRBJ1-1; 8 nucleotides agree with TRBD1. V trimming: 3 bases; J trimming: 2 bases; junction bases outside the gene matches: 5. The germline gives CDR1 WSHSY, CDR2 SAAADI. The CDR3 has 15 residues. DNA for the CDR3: TGCGCCAGCAGTGAAGGCAGGGGGCTAAACACTGAAGCTTTCTTT. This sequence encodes CASSEGRGLNTEAFF.

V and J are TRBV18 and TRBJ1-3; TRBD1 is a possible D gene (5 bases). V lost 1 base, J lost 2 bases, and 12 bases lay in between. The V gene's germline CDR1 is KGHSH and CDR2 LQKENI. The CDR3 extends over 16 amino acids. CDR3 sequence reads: CASSPREGVPGNTIYF. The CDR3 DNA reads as TGTGCCAGCTCACCACGGGAAGGGGTACCTGGAAACACCATATATTTT.

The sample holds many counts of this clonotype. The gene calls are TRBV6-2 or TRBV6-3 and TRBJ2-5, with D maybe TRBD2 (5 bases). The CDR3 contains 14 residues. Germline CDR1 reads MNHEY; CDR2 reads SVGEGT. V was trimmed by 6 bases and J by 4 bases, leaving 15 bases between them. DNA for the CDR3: TGTGCCAGCAGGATTTCATTAGCGATAGAGACCCAGTACTTC. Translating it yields CASRISLAIETQYF.

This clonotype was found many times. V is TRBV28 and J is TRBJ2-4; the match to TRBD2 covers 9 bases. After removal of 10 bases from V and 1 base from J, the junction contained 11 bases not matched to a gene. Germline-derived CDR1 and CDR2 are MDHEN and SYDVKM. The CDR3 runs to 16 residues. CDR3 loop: CATSEASGRAKNIQYF. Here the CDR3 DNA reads TGTGCCACCTCAGAAGCAAGCGGGAGGGCCAAAAACATTCAGTACTTC.

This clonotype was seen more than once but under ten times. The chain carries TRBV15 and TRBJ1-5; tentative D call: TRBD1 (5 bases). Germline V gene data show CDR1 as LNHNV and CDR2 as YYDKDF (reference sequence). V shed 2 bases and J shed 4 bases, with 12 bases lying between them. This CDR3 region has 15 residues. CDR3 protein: CATSRLQGGNQPQHF. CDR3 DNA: TGTGCCACCAGCAGACTTCAGGGAGGAAATCAGCCCCAGCATTTT.

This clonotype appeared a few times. In DNA form, the CDR3 reads TGCGCCAGCAGCCAAGGACAGGGCATGGCCTACGAGCAGTACTTC. Its protein product is CASSQGQGMAYEQYF. This chain uses TRBV4-3 with TRBJ2-7; TRBD1 matches 7 bases. This CDR3 has 15 amino acids. Germline assignment: CDR1 LGHNA and CDR2 YSLEER. After removal of 1 base from V and 2 bases from J, the junction contained 5 bases not matched to a gene.

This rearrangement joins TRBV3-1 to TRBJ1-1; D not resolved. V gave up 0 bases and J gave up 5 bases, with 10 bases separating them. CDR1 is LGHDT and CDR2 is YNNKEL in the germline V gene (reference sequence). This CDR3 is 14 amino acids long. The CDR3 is CASSQDFWRTEAFF. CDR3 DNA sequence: TGTGCCAGCAGCCAAGACTTCTGGAGGACTGAAGCTTTCTTT.

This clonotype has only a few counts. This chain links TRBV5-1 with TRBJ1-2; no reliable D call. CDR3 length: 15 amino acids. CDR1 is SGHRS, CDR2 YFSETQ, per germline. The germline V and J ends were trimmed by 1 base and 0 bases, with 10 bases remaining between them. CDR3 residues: CASSLRVSANYGYTF. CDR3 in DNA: TGCGCCAGCAGCTTGAGGGTGTCGGCTAACTATGGCTACACCTTC.

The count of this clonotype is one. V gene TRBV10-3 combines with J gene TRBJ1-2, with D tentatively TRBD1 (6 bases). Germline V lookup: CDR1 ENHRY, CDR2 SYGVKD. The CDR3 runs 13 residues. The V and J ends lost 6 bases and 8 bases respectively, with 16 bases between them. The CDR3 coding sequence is TGTGCCATCAGCCCACAGGGAACTCGGGGCTACACCTTC. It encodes CAISPQGTRGYTF.

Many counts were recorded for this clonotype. CDR3 in amino acids: CASSEASSGRLQYF. The CDR3 nucleotides read TGTGCCAGCAGTGAAGCTTCTAGCGGGAGGTTGCAGTATTTT. V gene TRBV2 combines with J gene TRBJ2-3; TRBD2 agrees at 11 bases. In germline, CDR1 is SNHLY, CDR2 FYNNEI. There are 14 residues in the CDR3. Unmatched junction bases numbered 4, after V lost 0 bases and J lost 11 bases.

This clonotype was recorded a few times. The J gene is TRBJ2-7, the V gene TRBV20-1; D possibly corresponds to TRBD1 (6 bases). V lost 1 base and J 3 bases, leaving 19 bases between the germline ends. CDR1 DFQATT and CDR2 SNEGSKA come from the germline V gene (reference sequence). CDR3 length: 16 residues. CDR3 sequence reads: CSARAPTGQTIYEQYF. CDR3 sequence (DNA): TGCAGTGCTAGAGCTCCCACCGGACAGACGATCTACGAGCAGTACTTC.

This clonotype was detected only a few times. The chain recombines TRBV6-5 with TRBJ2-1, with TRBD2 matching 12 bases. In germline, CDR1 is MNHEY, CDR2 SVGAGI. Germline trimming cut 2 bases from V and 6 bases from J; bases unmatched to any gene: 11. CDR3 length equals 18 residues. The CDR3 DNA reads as TGTGCCAGCAGTTACGATTCACCCCTAGCGGGAGGGATCAATGAGCAGTTCTTC. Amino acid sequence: CASSYDSPLAGGINEQFF.

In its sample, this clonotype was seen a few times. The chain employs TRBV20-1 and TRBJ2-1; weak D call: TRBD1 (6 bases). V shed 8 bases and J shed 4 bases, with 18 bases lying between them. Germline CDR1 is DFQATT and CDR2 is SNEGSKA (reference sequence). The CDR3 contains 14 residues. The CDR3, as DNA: TGCAGTTCCTCCGGGACACTTGTATACAATGAGCAGTTCTTC. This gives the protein CSSSGTLVYNEQFF.

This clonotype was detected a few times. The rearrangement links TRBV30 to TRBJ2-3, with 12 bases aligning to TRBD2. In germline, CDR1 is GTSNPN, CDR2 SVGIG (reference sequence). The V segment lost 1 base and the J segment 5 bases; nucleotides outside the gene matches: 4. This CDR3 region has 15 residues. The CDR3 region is CAWSGGTSGLDTQYF. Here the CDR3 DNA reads TGTGCCTGGAGTGGGGGGACTAGCGGGTTAGATACGCAGTATTTT.